This TCR beta chain was captured in a study of graft-versus-host responses after intestinal transplantation. Produced via immunoSEQ multiplex PCR; TCRdb's table is partial and in-frame only. The sample consists of about 90,000 clones, 80% to 95% of them appearing once. A note on this clone: Antigen specificity is unknown.

This CDR3 contains 13 residues. Deletions cut 2 bases from V and 1 base from J, with 5 bases between. CDR1 and CDR2 from the germline V gene are KGHSH and LQKENI. V usage is TRBV18 and J usage is TRBJ1-1, with D unclear. The source was unstimulated CD4+ T cells sorted from spleen or lymph node cells, collected before intestinal transplant. This receptor was taken from a human donor who received an intestinal transplant. CDR3 sequence reads: CASSPLWNTEAFF. CDR3 sequence (DNA): TGTGCCAGCTCACCATTATGGAACACTGAAGCTTTCTTT.